These T cell receptor beta chains were read from a single sample in a study of blood T cell repertoires in COVID-19. Only in-frame clones appear in the TCRdb table, and some are missing; sequencing was by immunoSEQ multiplex PCR. This sample has approximately 180,000 clones, with 75% to 90% found just once. Sequencing was carried out using peripheral blood. The receptors here all came from a human donor with active or convalescent COVID-19. The donor label of this sample is uncertain. The CDR3 runs from the conserved cysteine through the conserved F or W. A D gene is named only where the DNA matches it firmly. Clone size is given for some rows only: seen once, a few or many times, or a class if the clone is expanded.

v_call,clone_size,d_call,j_call,cdr3_nt,cdr3_aa
TRBV9,NA,NA,TRBJ2-2,TGTGCCAGCCCCCGTAACAAGCGGAACACCGGGGAGCTGTTTTTT,CASPRNKRNTGELFF
TRBV15,NA,TRBD1,TRBJ2-7,TGTGCCACCAGCGGGAACACAGGGGAAAACGCCTACGAGCAGTACTTC,CATSGNTGENAYEQYF
TRBV24-1,NA,NA,TRBJ1-6,TGTGCCACCAGTGATCGGACAGCCTCACCCCTCCACTTT,CATSDRTASPLHF
TRBV6-1,NA,NA,TRBJ2-7,TGTGCCAGCAGTGAGGTCACAGAGCAGTACTTC,CASSEVTEQYF
TRBV7-3,NA,NA,TRBJ2-7,TGTGCCAGCAGCTTAACGGGGGGAATTCCTAACGAGCAGTACTTC,CASSLTGGIPNEQYF
TRBV11-2,NA,NA,TRBJ1-1,TGTGCCAGCAGCTTAGAGGCTGGGCCCGACACTGAAGCTTTCTTT,CASSLEAGPDTEAFF
TRBV4-1,NA,TRBD2,TRBJ2-3,TGCGCCAGCCACCCAGGGAGGGCGCGGGACACAGATACGCAGTATTTT,CASHPGRARDTDTQYF
TRBV28,few,TRBD1,TRBJ1-6,TGTGCCAGCAGTTTTAGGACAGGGGCCAGTTCACCCCTCCACTTT,CASSFRTGASSPLHF
TRBV30,NA,NA,TRBJ1-1,TGTGCCGGGGGCGGGGGGCCGAAAGCTTTCTTT,CAGGGGPKAFF
TRBV28,NA,TRBD1,TRBJ2-7,TGTGCCAGCAGAGAGGGACAGGGGGCTTACGAGCAGTACTTC,CASREGQGAYEQYF
TRBV11-3,NA,NA,TRBJ2-5,TGTGCCAGCAGCTTAGGAGGTATCGGAGAGACCCAGTACTTC,CASSLGGIGETQYF
TRBV2,once,TRBD1,TRBJ1-1,TGTGCCAGCAGGGGTGGACAGGGGGTGAGGGCTGAAGCTTTCTTT,CASRGGQGVRAEAFF
TRBV24-1,NA,NA,TRBJ1-2,TGTGCCACCAGTGACCATACCCCCGGTAATGGCTACACCTTC,CATSDHTPGNGYTF
TRBV19,NA,TRBD1,TRBJ2-1,TGTGCCAGTAGTATTTCCAGGACAGGGGGCATTGAGCAGTTCTTC,CASSISRTGGIEQFF
TRBV7-7,NA,NA,TRBJ1-5,TGTGCTAGCAGCTTAGACAGATCTTATAGCAATCAGCCCCAGCATTTT,CASSLDRSYSNQPQHF
TRBV19,NA,TRBD2,TRBJ2-3,TGTGCCAGTAGTGAGCGGGAGGGCGCTACGCAGTATTTT,CASSEREGATQYF
TRBV6-5,NA,NA,TRBJ1-1,TGTGCCAGCAGTTCCGGTGGACTAGAGACTGAAGCTTTCTTT,CASSSGGLETEAFF
TRBV7-3,NA,NA,TRBJ2-1,TGTGCCAGCAGCTTATTAGCCTTTAGCTCCTACAATGAGCAGTTCTTC,CASSLLAFSSYNEQFF
TRBV10-2,NA,NA,TRBJ2-5,TGCGCCAGCAGTGAGCTGAGGGACTTCCCTGGAGGGGCCCAGTACTTC,CASSELRDFPGGAQYF
TRBV2,NA,NA,TRBJ2-5,TGTGCCAGCAGTGATTTTACAGGGCGATATGAGACCCAGTACTTC,CASSDFTGRYETQYF
TRBV7-3,NA,TRBD2,TRBJ2-3,TGTGCCAGCAGCTTAGACTCGGGGGGGCCGGGTACGCAGTATTTT,CASSLDSGGPGTQYF
TRBV6-6,NA,NA,TRBJ2-5,TGTGCCAGCAGTAAAAGACCGGGACATCAGTACTTC,CASSKRPGHQYF
TRBV5-7,NA,NA,TRBJ1-2,TGTGCCAGCAGCTTGTTAGGGGAGCGCGGGGATAACAACTATGGCTACACCTTC,CASSLLGERGDNNYGYTF
TRBV30,NA,TRBD1,TRBJ1-5,TGTGCCTGGAGGCAGGCAGGGGGGAGTCAGCCCCAGCATTTT,CAWRQAGGSQPQHF
TRBV6-5,NA,NA,TRBJ2-7,TGTGCCAGCAGTACGGCGGGCGGGACCTACGAGCAGTACTTC,CASSTAGGTYEQYF
TRBV5-1,many,TRBD2,TRBJ2-6,TGCGCCAGCAGCAGGGAGGGGATGATCCGATCTGGGGCCAACGTCCTGACTTTC,CASSREGMIRSGANVLTF
TRBV15,NA,TRBD2,TRBJ2-1,TGTGCCACCAGCAGAGATTTGGGACTAGCGGGAGGGCGTCGATCGGGTGAGCAGTTCTTC,CATSRDLGLAGGRRSGEQFF
TRBV28,NA,TRBD2,TRBJ2-2,TGTGCCAGCAGGTCTAGCGGGGGAGCACCGGAGGAGCTGTTTTTT,CASRSSGGAPEELFF
TRBV29-1,NA,NA,TRBJ2-1,TGCAGCGTTTCGGGTCAGCCGGGTGGGTACAATGAGCAGTTCTTC,CSVSGQPGGYNEQFF
TRBV28,NA,NA,TRBJ1-4,TGTGCCAGCAGTTTCACAGAGCCTAATGAAAAACTGTTTTTT,CASSFTEPNEKLFF
TRBV21-1,few,NA,TRBJ2-1,TGTGCCAGCAGCATGGACAGAAATTACAATGAGCAGTTCTTC,CASSMDRNYNEQFF
TRBV27,NA,NA,TRBJ2-7,TGTGCCAGCAGTTTATTTCCCACCTATAGGCAGTACTTC,CASSLFPTYRQYF
TRBV5-1,once,TRBD2,TRBJ2-3,TGCGCCAGCAGCTTGGGACTAGCGGGAGGCCTCAATACGCAGTATTTT,CASSLGLAGGLNTQYF
TRBV2,NA,TRBD1,TRBJ2-7,TGTGCCAGCCGGGACAGGGGCTACGAGCAGTACTTC,CASRDRGYEQYF
TRBV10-3,NA,TRBD1,TRBJ1-2,TGTGCCATCAGTGAGATGTCAGGGGGCTATACCTTC,CAISEMSGGYTF
TRBV18,NA,NA,TRBJ1-1,TGTGCCAGCTCATTCCAGGGCTCTGAAGCTTTCTTT,CASSFQGSEAFF
TRBV5-1,NA,TRBD1,TRBJ1-4,TGCGCCAGCAGCTTGGGGACAGGATCTCTGGCTAATGAAAAACTGTTTTTT,CASSLGTGSLANEKLFF
TRBV19,few,TRBD1,TRBJ1-6,TGTGCCAGTGGACGGACAGGCAGGAGTTCACCCCTCCACTTT,CASGRTGRSSPLHF
TRBV19,NA,NA,TRBJ2-6,TGTGCCAGTAGTATAGCCTACATGGAGGGCCGTGGGGCCAACGTCCTGACTTTC,CASSIAYMEGRGANVLTF
TRBV5-1,NA,NA,TRBJ2-1,TGCGCCAGCAGCTTGGAGGCAGGGACCTACAATGAGCAGTTCTTC,CASSLEAGTYNEQFF
TRBV19,NA,TRBD1,TRBJ1-1,TGTGCCAGTAATCCCGGACAGGGGGCGCGTGAAGCTTTCTTT,CASNPGQGAREAFF
TRBV9,NA,TRBD1,TRBJ2-7,TGTGCCAGCAGCGTAGGAGGGACAGAACACGAGCAGTACTTC,CASSVGGTEHEQYF
TRBV28,NA,NA,TRBJ2-7,TGTGCCAGCAGTAGTAGATACGAGCAGTACTTC,CASSSRYEQYF
TRBV30,NA,NA,TRBJ1-4,TGTGCATGGATGAGGGGGTTGGGAGAAAAACTGTTTTTT,CAWMRGLGEKLFF
TRBV6-5,NA,NA,TRBJ1-2,TGTGCCAGCAGTTACGTACGAGACTATGGCTACACCTTC,CASSYVRDYGYTF
TRBV3-1/TRBV3-2,NA,NA,TRBJ2-7,TGTGCCAGCAGCCCCCTAGCGTCGGGGGAGCGTTACGAGCAGTACTTC,CASSPLASGERYEQYF
TRBV27,NA,TRBD2,TRBJ2-1,TGTGCCAGCAGTTTAAAAGCGGGGGGTCGTTATGAGCAGTTCTTC,CASSLKAGGRYEQFF
TRBV4-2,NA,NA,TRBJ2-3,TGTGCCAGCAGCCAAGACAGATTATACACAGATACGCAGTATTTT,CASSQDRLYTDTQYF
TRBV5-1,once,TRBD2,TRBJ2-3,TGCGCCAGCAGCCAGGGACTAGTCCCAGATACGCAGTATTTT,CASSQGLVPDTQYF
TRBV10-1,NA,TRBD1,TRBJ2-7,TGCGCCAGCAGTCCCCTACGGGACAGGGTGGGTTACGAGCAGTACTTC,CASSPLRDRVGYEQYF
TRBV28,NA,NA,TRBJ1-6,TGTGCCAGTCGGGGGGGGAGTTCACCCCTCCACTTT,CASRGGSSPLHF
TRBV27,once,TRBD1,TRBJ2-1,TGTGCCAGCAGACGAATGACAGGGGAGTACAATGAGCAGTTCTTC,CASRRMTGEYNEQFF
TRBV5-5,NA,NA,TRBJ2-7,TGTGCCAGCAGCTCGACAGGTTCCTACGAGCAGTACTTC,CASSSTGSYEQYF